The subject of this entry is one TCR beta chain. Its matching antigen is unknown. One base away lies a much larger clone, so this may be a sequencing read error. Next came a second PCR, run for about 7 to 12 cycles, which used a sample-barcoded 5' primer along with a J-beta primer mix. TCRdb reanalysed the 5' RACE reads using MiXCR and keeps one entry per CDR3 protein. The repertoire consists of 1.5 million to 2 million distinct CDR3 sequences, with over 25% occurring once and the leading ten covering about 7.7%. The record originates from a study of blood T cells in healthy people across ages. Study-level findings and limits: Estimates of diversity drawn from one million T cells were considered underestimates. Using unsorted PBMCs precluded a conclusive naive versus antigen-experienced comparison.

The CDR3 loop spans 14 amino acids. The V end was cut by 2 bases, the J end by 10 bases, with 16 bases between. Germline CDR1 and CDR2: SGHRS and YFSETQ. The sequence derives from a young woman in good health. The source material was blood. The J gene is TRBJ2-1, the V gene TRBV5-1; D is possibly TRBD2 (6 bases). CDR3 DNA: TGCGCCAGCAGCTTACGGGAGATCTCCTACGAGCAGTTCTTC. Protein: CASSLREISYEQFF.